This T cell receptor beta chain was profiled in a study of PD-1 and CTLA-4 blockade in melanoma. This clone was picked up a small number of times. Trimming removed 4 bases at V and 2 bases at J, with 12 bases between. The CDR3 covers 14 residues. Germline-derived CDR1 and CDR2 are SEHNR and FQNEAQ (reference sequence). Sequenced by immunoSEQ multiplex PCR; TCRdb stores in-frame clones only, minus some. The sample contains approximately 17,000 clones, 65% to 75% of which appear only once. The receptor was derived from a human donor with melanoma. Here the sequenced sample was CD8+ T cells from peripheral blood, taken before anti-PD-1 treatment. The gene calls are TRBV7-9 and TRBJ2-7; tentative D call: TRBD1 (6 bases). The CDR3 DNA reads TGTGCCAGCAGCTCCGGGACAACAACCTACGAGCAGTACTTC. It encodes CASSSGTTTYEQYF. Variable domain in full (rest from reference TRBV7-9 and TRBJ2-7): DTGVSQNPRHKITKRGQNVTFRCDPISEHNRLYWYRQTLGQGPEFLTYFQNEAQLEKSRLLSDRFSAERPKGSFSTLEIQRTEQGDSAMYLCASSSGTTTYEQYFGPGTRLTVT.